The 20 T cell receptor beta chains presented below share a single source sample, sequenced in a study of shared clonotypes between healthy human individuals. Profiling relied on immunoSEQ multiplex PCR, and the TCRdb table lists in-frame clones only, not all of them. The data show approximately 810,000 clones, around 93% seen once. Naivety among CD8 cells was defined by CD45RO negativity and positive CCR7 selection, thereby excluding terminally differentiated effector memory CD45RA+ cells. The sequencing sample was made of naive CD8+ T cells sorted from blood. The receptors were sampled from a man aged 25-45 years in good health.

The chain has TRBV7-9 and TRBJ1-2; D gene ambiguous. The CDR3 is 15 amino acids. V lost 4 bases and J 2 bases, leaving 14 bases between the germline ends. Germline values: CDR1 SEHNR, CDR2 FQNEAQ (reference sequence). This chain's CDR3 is CASSSVRQANYGYTF. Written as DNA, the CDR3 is TGTGCCAGCAGCTCCGTACGGCAGGCGAACTATGGCTACACCTTC.

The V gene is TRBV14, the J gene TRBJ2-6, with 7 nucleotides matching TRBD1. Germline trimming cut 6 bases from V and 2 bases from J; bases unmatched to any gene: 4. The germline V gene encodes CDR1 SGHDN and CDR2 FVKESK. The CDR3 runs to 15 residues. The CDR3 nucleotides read TGTGCCAGCAGTGAAAGGGGGCCTGGGGCCAACGTCCTGACTTTC. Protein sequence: CASSERGPGANVLTF.

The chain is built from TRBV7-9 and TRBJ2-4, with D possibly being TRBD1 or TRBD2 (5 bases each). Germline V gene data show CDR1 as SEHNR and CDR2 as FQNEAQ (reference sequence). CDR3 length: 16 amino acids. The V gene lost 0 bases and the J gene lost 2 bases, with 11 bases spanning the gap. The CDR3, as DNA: TGTGCCAGCAGCTTAGCGTATAGGGGACCCAAAAACATTCAGTACTTC. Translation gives CASSLAYRGPKNIQYF.

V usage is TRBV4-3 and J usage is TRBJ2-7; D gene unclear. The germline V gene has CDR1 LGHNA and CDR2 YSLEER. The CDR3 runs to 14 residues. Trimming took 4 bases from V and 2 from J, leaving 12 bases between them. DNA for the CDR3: TGCGCCAGCAGCCCGGGTAGTGGTGCCTACGAGCAGTACTTC. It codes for CASSPGSGAYEQYF.

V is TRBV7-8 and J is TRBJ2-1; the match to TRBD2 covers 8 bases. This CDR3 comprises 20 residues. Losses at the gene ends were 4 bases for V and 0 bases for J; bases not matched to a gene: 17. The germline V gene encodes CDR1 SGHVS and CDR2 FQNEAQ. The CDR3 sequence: CASSSGWVAGKPSSYNEQFF. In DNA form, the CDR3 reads TGTGCCAGCAGCTCAGGGTGGGTAGCGGGGAAACCGAGCTCCTACAATGAGCAGTTCTTC.

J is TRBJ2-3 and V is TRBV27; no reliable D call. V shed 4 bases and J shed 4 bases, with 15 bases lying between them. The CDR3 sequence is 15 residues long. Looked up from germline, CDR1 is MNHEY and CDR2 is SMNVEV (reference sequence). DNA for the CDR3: TGTGCCAGCAGTTCCAAGGCGCGCGCGGCAGATACGCAGTATTTT. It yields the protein CASSSKARAADTQYF.

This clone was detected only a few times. CDR3 sequence: CASSQEVQITNEQFF. In DNA, the CDR3 is TGCGCCAGCAGCCAAGAGGTACAGATAACGAATGAGCAGTTCTTC. V is TRBV4-1 and J is TRBJ2-1, with unresolved D. V gave up 0 bases and J gave up 7 bases, with 13 bases separating them. Per the germline V gene, CDR1 is MGHRA and CDR2 is YSYEKL. The CDR3 extends over 15 amino acids.

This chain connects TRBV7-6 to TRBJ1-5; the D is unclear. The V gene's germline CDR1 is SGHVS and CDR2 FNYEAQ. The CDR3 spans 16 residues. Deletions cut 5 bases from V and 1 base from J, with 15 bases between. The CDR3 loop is CASSAYGGGSNQPQHF. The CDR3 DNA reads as TGTGCCAGCAGCGCCTATGGAGGAGGGAGCAATCAGCCCCAGCATTTT.

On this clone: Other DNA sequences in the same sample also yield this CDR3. CDR3 in DNA: TGTGCCAGCAGTTACTCGGGGGTTCAGCCCCAGCATTTT. Protein product: CASSYSGVQPQHF. The chain joins TRBV6-5 to TRBJ1-5, with a weak D call TRBD1 (5 bases). V lost 0 bases and J 6 bases, leaving 6 bases between the germline ends. CDR1 is MNHEY, CDR2 SVGAGI, per germline. The CDR3 sequence is 13 residues long.

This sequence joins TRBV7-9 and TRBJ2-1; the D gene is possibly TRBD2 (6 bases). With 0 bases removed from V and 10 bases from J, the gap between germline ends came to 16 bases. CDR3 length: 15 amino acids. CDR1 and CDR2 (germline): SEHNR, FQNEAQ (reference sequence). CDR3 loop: CASSLARGDWAEQFF. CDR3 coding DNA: TGTGCCAGCAGCTTAGCCCGAGGGGACTGGGCGGAGCAGTTCTTC. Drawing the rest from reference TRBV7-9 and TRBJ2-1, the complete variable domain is DTGVSQNPRHKITKRGQNVTFRCDPISEHNRLYWYRQTLGQGPEFLTYFQNEAQLEKSRLLSDRFSAERPKGSFSTLEIQRTEQGDSAMYLCASSLARGDWAEQFFGPGTRLTVL.

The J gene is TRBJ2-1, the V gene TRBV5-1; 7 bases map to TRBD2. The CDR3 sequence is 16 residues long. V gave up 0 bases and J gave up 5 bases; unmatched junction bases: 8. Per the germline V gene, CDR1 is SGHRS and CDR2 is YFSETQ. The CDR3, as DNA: TGCGCCAGCAGCTTGGTCTTGGCTAGCGGTAACAATGAGCAGTTCTTC. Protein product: CASSLVLASGNNEQFF.

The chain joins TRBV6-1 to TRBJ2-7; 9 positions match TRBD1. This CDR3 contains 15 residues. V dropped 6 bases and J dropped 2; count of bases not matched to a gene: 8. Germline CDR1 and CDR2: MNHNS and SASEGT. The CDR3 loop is CASRFTGGLPYEQYF. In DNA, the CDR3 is TGTGCCAGCAGATTTACAGGGGGCTTACCCTACGAGCAGTACTTC.

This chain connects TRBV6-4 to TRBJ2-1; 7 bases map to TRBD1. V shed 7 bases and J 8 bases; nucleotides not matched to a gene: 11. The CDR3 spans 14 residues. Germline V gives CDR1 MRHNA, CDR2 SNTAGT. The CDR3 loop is CASKITGEAHEQFF. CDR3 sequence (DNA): TGTGCCAGCAAAATCACAGGGGAAGCGCATGAGCAGTTCTTC.

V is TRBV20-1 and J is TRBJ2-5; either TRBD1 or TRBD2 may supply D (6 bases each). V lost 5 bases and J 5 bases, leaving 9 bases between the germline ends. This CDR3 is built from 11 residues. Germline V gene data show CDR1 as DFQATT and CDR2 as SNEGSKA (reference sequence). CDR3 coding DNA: TGCAGTGCTCGGGGGCACGAGACCCAGTACTTC. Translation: CSARGHETQYF.

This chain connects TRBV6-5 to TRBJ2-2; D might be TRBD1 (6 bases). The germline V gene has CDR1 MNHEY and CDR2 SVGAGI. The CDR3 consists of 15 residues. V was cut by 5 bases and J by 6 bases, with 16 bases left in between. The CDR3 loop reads CASSPYRDWAGELFF. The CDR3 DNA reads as TGTGCCAGCAGTCCTTACAGGGATTGGGCCGGGGAGCTGTTTTTT.

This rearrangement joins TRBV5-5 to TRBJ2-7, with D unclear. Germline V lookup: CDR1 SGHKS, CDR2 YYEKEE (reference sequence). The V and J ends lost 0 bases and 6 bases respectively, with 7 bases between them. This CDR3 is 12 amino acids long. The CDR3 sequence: CASSLGWTEQYF. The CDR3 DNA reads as TGTGCCAGCAGCTTGGGCTGGACCGAGCAGTACTTC.

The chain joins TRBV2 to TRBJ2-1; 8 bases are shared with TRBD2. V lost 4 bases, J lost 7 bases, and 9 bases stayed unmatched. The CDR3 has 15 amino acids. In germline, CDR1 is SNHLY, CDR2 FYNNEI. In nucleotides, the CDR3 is TGTGCCAGCAGTGCCATAGCGGGGAGTGCGAATGAGCAGTTCTTC. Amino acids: CASSAIAGSANEQFF.

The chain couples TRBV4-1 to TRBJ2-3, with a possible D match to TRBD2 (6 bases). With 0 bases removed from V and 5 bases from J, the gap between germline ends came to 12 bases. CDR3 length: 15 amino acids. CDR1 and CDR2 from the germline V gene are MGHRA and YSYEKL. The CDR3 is CASSQDTSLLDTQYF. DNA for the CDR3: TGCGCCAGCAGCCAAGATACTAGCTTATTAGATACGCAGTATTTT.

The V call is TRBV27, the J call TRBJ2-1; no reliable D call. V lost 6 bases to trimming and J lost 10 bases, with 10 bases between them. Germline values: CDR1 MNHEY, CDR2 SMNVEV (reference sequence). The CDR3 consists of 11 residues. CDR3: CASSQGFEQFF. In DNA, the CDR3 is TGTGCCAGCAGCCAAGGATTCGAGCAGTTCTTC.

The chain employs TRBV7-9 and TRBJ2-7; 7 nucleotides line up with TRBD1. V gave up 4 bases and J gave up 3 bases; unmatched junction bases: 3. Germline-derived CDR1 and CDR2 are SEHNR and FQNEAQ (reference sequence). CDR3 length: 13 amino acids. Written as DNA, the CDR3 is TGTGCCAGCAGCTCCGGACAGGTCTACGAGCAGTACTTC. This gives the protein CASSSGQVYEQYF.